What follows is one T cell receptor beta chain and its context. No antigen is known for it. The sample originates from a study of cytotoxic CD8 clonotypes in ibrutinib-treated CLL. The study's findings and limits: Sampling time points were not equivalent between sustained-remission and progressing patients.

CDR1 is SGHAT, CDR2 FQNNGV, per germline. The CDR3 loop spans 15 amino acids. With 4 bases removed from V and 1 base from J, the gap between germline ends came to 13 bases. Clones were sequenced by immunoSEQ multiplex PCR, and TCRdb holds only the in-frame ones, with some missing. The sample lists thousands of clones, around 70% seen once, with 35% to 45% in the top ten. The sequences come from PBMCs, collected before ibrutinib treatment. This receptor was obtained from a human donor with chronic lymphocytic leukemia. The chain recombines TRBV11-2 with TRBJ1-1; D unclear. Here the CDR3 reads CASSSLGTGNTEAFF. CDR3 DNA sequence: TGTGCCAGCAGCTCATTAGGAACTGGGAACACTGAAGCTTTCTTT. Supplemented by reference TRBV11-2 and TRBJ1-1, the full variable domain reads EAGVAQSPRYKIIEKRQSVAFWCNPISGHATLYWYQQILGQGPKLLIQFQNNGVVDDSQLPKDRFSAERLKGVDSTLKIQPAKLEDSAVYLCASSSLGTGNTEAFFGQGTRLTVV.